The 4 T cell receptor beta chains given below trace back to one sample, sequenced in a study of blood T cell repertoires in COVID-19. Data came from immunoSEQ multiplex PCR; TCRdb stores just in-frame clones and leaves some out. This sample has some 100,000 clones, with 81% found just once. Material for sequencing was peripheral blood. The receptors here all came from a man of 80 years or more with active or convalescent COVID-19.

The chain couples TRBV28 to TRBJ1-5; 7 bases agree with TRBD1. The germline V gene encodes CDR1 MDHEN and CDR2 SYDVKM. V was pared by 3 bases and J by 6 bases, with 14 bases of the junction left unmatched. This CDR3 has 17 residues. CDR3 protein: CASSFSKDRVMGQPQHF. As DNA, the CDR3 is TGTGCCAGCAGTTTCAGCAAAGACAGGGTCATGGGTCAGCCCCAGCATTTT.

The V gene is TRBV6-1, the J gene TRBJ2-3; the D gene is possibly TRBD2 (7 bases). The CDR3 contains 16 residues. CDR1 is MNHNS and CDR2 is SASEGT in the germline V gene. V shed 3 bases and J shed 2 bases, with 15 bases lying between them. The CDR3 here is CASSEGGAGSTDTQYF. The CDR3 DNA is TGTGCCAGCAGTGAGGGGGGGGCAGGTTCCACAGATACGCAGTATTTT.

In its sample, this clone was seen a few times. This rearrangement joins TRBV4-1 to TRBJ1-1, with TRBD1 identical over 10 bases. CDR1 and CDR2 from the germline V gene are MGHRA and YSYEKL. The CDR3 is 16 amino acids. The junction had 6 bases not matched to a gene; V was cut back by 4 bases and J by 1 base. CDR3 amino acids: CASSPGQGKGNTEAFF. The CDR3 bases are TGCGCCAGCAGCCCGGGACAGGGGAAGGGGAACACTGAAGCTTTCTTT.

This clone was recorded a few times. This chain connects TRBV28 to TRBJ2-2, with 7 bases lining up with TRBD2. This CDR3 comprises 15 residues. Germline trimming cut 2 bases from V and 7 bases from J; bases unmatched to any gene: 7. CDR1 MDHEN and CDR2 SYDVKM come from the germline V gene. The CDR3 sequence is CASSLERGFGGELFF. The CDR3 coding sequence is TGTGCCAGCAGTTTAGAGCGGGGATTCGGCGGGGAGCTGTTTTTT.